Each of the 32 T cell receptor beta chains below was sequenced from the same sample in a study of somatic mutations in cytotoxic T cells in rheumatoid arthritis. Clones were read by immunoSEQ multiplex PCR, and TCRdb kept only the in-frame ones, dropping some. The sample lists approximately 12,000 clones, 78% occurring once. The sequencing input was CD8+ T cells sorted from blood. These receptors all stem from an adult with rheumatoid arthritis.

This clone was seen only a few times. The chain carries TRBV6-5 and TRBJ2-2; a possible D gene is TRBD1 (6 bases). CDR1 is MNHEY and CDR2 is SVGAGI in the germline V gene. The CDR3 loop spans 15 amino acids. V lost 0 bases, J lost 6 bases, and 11 bases lay in between. The CDR3 DNA sequence: TGTGCCAGCAGTTACTCGACAGGAGAGCCCGGGGAGCTGTTTTTT. Residues: CASSYSTGEPGELFF.

For this clone: The CDR3 end shows no conserved phenylalanine or tryptophan, and so a read error is likely. No DNA is shown, since the ends of the CDR3 on it are uncertain; the CDR3 is the one TCRdb lists. V is TRBV7-9 and J is TRBJ1-4. From its first to its last residue, the CDR3 has 10 amino acids. Looked up from germline, CDR1 is SEHNR and CDR2 is FQNEAQ (reference sequence). The CDR3 protein is CASSLENRRS.

J is TRBJ2-2 and V is TRBV14; D unresolved. Germline V gene lookup returns CDR1 SGHDN and CDR2 FVKESK. The CDR3 is 13 residues long. With 0 bases removed from V and 5 bases from J, the gap between germline ends came to 4 bases. CDR3 bases: TGTGCCAGCAGCCAAGAGGGGACCGGGGAGCTGTTTTTT. Its protein is CASSQEGTGELFF.

The gene calls are TRBV7-9 and TRBJ2-7, with 8 bases aligning to TRBD2. CDR3 length equals 14 residues. The ends lost 1 base at V and 5 bases at J; junction bases unmatched: 4. The germline V gene encodes CDR1 SEHNR and CDR2 FQNEAQ (reference sequence). In DNA, the CDR3 is TGTGCCAGCAGCTTAGTAGCGGGGAGAAACGAGCAGTACTTC. Translation: CASSLVAGRNEQYF.

CDR3 sequence: CASSPGTEAFF. The CDR3 region has the DNA TGTGCCAGCAGCCCGGGGACCGAAGCTTTCTTT. J is TRBJ1-1 and V is TRBV7-9; possible D gene TRBD1, 5 bases. The CDR3 spans 11 residues. V gave up 5 bases and J gave up 8 bases, with 9 bases separating them. Germline-derived CDR1 and CDR2 are SEHNR and FQNEAQ (reference sequence).

This clone has just a few counts. CDR3: CASSLDGNNEKLFF. The CDR3 DNA sequence: TGCGCCAGCAGCTTGGACGGGAATAATGAAAAACTGTTTTTT. This sequence joins TRBV5-1 and TRBJ1-4; D is unresolved. With 0 bases removed from V and 4 bases from J, the gap between germline ends came to 7 bases. There are 14 residues in the CDR3. The germline V gene encodes CDR1 SGHRS and CDR2 YFSETQ.

The chain uses TRBV7-9 and TRBJ2-7; tentatively, D is TRBD1 (5 bases). The CDR3 length is 15 residues. Germline-derived CDR1 and CDR2 are SEHNR and FQNEAQ (reference sequence). The V end lost 0 bases, the J end lost 0 bases, and 9 bases lay between the germline ends. CDR3 bases: TGTGCCAGCAGCTTAGCCCCTGACAGCTCCTACGAGCAGTACTTC. Its protein product is CASSLAPDSSYEQYF.

This CDR3 is CASSLVVSDEQFF. CDR3 sequence (DNA): TGTGCCAGCAGCTTAGTAGTGTCCGATGAGCAGTTCTTC. The rearrangement joins TRBV11-3 to TRBJ2-1; D not certain. The V gene lost 1 base and the J gene lost 8 bases, with 9 bases spanning the gap. This CDR3 spans 13 amino acids. Germline values: CDR1 SGHNT, CDR2 YENEEA.

V usage is TRBV9 and J usage is TRBJ1-1, with 9 nucleotides matching TRBD1. The CDR3 contains 15 residues. CDR1 and CDR2 from the germline V gene are SGDLS and YYNGEE. The trim removed 2 bases at V and 6 bases at J, leaving 8 bases unmatched. As DNA, the CDR3 is TGTGCCAGCAGCGTTGTTGGGACAGGGAGACCTGAAGCTTTCTTT. Translating it yields CASSVVGTGRPEAFF.

V and J are TRBV6-5 and TRBJ1-4; tentatively, D is TRBD1 (5 bases). Deletions cut 0 bases from V and 7 bases from J, with 15 bases between. CDR1 is MNHEY, CDR2 SVGAGI, per germline. The CDR3 is made up of 16 amino acids. CDR3 region: CASSYSSLGGVEKLFF. Written as DNA, the CDR3 is TGTGCCAGCAGTTACTCGAGCCTGGGGGGGGTTGAAAAACTGTTTTTT.

The chain combines TRBV12-5 with TRBJ2-3; TRBD1 agrees at 11 bases. Germline CDR1 is LGHNT and CDR2 is FRNRAP. V trimming: 4 bases; J trimming: 5 bases; junction bases outside the gene matches: 8. The CDR3 is 16 residues long. CDR3 protein: CASGSRTGGARDTQYF. The DNA for the CDR3 is TGTGCTAGTGGTTCCCGGACAGGGGGCGCGAGAGATACGCAGTATTTT.

In nucleotides, the CDR3 is TGTGCCAGCAGTTGGCCCACGGGACTAGTGGCGGGCGGGAACCAAGAGACCCAGTACTTC. Translating it yields CASSWPTGLVAGGNQETQYF. V and J are TRBV28 and TRBJ2-5, with 8 bases that match TRBD2. The germline CDR1 and CDR2 sequences are MDHEN and SYDVKM. After removal of 4 bases from V and 0 bases from J, the junction contained 19 bases not matched to a gene. The CDR3 sequence is 20 residues long.

This clone was recorded once. The chain uses TRBV19 and TRBJ2-7, with TRBD1 as a possible D gene (5 bases). Germline V gene sequence: CDR1 LNHDA, CDR2 SQIVND (reference sequence). The CDR3 contains 13 residues. Trimming took off 3 bases at V and 3 bases at J, with 9 bases between the two ends. This CDR3 reads CASSIRQYYEQYF. In nucleotides, the CDR3 is TGTGCCAGTAGTATTCGACAGTACTACGAGCAGTACTTC.

This clone is a singleton in its sample. The chain has TRBV4-1 and TRBJ1-2, with 9 nucleotides matching TRBD1. This CDR3 has 16 residues. After removal of 0 bases from V and 5 bases from J, the junction contained 7 bases not matched to a gene. Germline values: CDR1 MGHRA, CDR2 YSYEKL. The CDR3 DNA sequence: TGCGCCAGCAGCCAAGAGAACACAGGGGGCTTTTATGGCTACACCTTC. It translates to CASSQENTGGFYGYTF.

This chain uses TRBV30 with TRBJ1-1; D gene ambiguous. The V and J ends lost 2 bases and 6 bases respectively, with 13 bases between them. The CDR3 loop spans 13 amino acids. Germline V CDR1 and CDR2: GTSNPN, SVGIG (reference sequence). CDR3 sequence reads: CAWSHDGTAEAFF. As DNA, the CDR3 is TGTGCCTGGAGTCACGACGGTACCGCTGAAGCTTTCTTT. The whole variable domain, remainder taken from reference TRBV30 and TRBJ1-1, is SQTIHQWPATLVQPVGSPLSLECTVEGTSNPNLYWYRQAAGRGLQLLFYSVGIGQISSEVPQNLSASRPQDRQFILSSKKLLLSDSGFYLCAWSHDGTAEAFFGQGTRLTVV.

This clone has a single count. The V call is TRBV5-1, the J call TRBJ1-1; 8 positions agree with TRBD1. Trimming at V came to 7 bases and at J to 3 bases, leaving 5 bases not matched to a gene. This CDR3 region has 13 residues. Germline V CDR1 and CDR2: SGHRS, YFSETQ. The CDR3 loop reads CASGQGRDTEAFF. The CDR3 DNA sequence: TGCGCCAGCGGACAGGGTCGGGACACTGAAGCTTTCTTT.

The chain has TRBV6-5 and TRBJ2-1; TRBD2 is a possible D gene (5 bases). The CDR3 spans 13 residues. V lost 6 bases, J lost 6 bases, and 12 bases lay in between. The germline V gene has CDR1 MNHEY and CDR2 SVGAGI. The CDR3 DNA sequence: TGTGCCAGCAGCCCCACTAGGGCCAATGAGCAGTTCTTC. It yields the protein CASSPTRANEQFF.

The table lists this clone with a few counts. This chain links TRBV9 with TRBJ2-1; maybe TRBD2 (5 bases). The CDR3 extends over 14 amino acids. V lost 0 bases to trimming and J lost 6 bases, with 10 bases between them. Germline CDR1 reads SGDLS; CDR2 reads YYNGEE. The CDR3 protein is CASSVVVAGNEQFF. CDR3 nucleotides: TGTGCCAGCAGCGTAGTAGTTGCGGGCAATGAGCAGTTCTTC.

The chain has TRBV4-1 and TRBJ2-3; 8 bases align to TRBD2. Germline V CDR1 and CDR2: MGHRA, YSYEKL. The CDR3 consists of 20 residues. With V trimmed by 1 base and J by 3 bases, 18 bases remained unmatched. This CDR3 reads CASSQVLIGAGAGRTDTQYF. DNA for the CDR3: TGCGCCAGCAGCCAAGTTCTAATAGGAGCGGGAGCGGGGCGAACAGATACGCAGTATTTT.

The chain combines TRBV11-2 with TRBJ2-7, with D tentatively TRBD2 (6 bases). Per germline, CDR1 SGHAT and CDR2 FQNNGV. Trimming cost V 9 bases and J 3 bases, with 24 bases left between them. The CDR3 length is 16 residues. CDR3 loop: CASTTGTAGGGYEQYF. The CDR3 DNA sequence: TGTGCCAGTACAACGGGAACCGCCGGGGGAGGCTACGAGCAGTACTTC.

The J gene is TRBJ2-5, the V gene TRBV4-1; 13 positions match TRBD2. J was trimmed by 4 bases and V by 4 bases; bases with no gene match: 3. CDR1 and CDR2 from the germline V gene are MGHRA and YSYEKL. The CDR3 contains 15 residues. CDR3 in amino acids: CASSRTSGRAETQYF. In DNA, the CDR3 is TGCGCCAGCAGCCGCACTAGCGGGAGGGCAGAGACCCAGTACTTC.

V and J are TRBV6-1 and TRBJ1-4, with D possibly being TRBD1 (5 bases). Trimming removed 1 base at V and 4 bases at J, with 13 bases between. The CDR3 contains 16 residues. Germline CDR1 and CDR2: MNHNS and SASEGT. The CDR3 nucleotides are TGTGCCAGCAGTGAAGAAACCGGGGGGGGTAATGAAAAACTGTTTTTT. Translation gives CASSEETGGGNEKLFF.

The chain carries TRBV11-3 and TRBJ2-2; D gene ambiguous. The V gene lost 6 bases and the J gene lost 3 bases, with 5 bases spanning the gap. CDR1 is SGHNT, CDR2 YENEEA, per germline. CDR3 length: 12 amino acids. The CDR3 bases are TGTGCCAGCAGGGCCCACACCGGGGAGCTGTTTTTT. Translated, it gives CASRAHTGELFF.

V and J are TRBV2 and TRBJ2-1, with 8 bases lining up with TRBD2. Trimming at V came to 3 bases and at J to 3 bases, leaving 7 bases not matched to a gene. CDR1 is SNHLY and CDR2 is FYNNEI in the germline V gene. This CDR3 spans 16 amino acids. The CDR3 sequence is CASSEGPGLGYNEQFF. The CDR3 DNA is TGTGCCAGCAGTGAGGGTCCGGGACTAGGCTACAATGAGCAGTTCTTC.

The gene calls are TRBV4-1 and TRBJ2-1; 11 bases agree with TRBD2. The V segment lost 4 bases and the J segment 7 bases; nucleotides outside the gene matches: 3. CDR1 and CDR2 from the germline V gene are MGHRA and YSYEKL. This CDR3 is built from 14 residues. The CDR3 spells CASSPIAGGNEQFF. The CDR3 nucleotides are TGCGCCAGCAGCCCAATAGCGGGAGGGAATGAGCAGTTCTTC.

This clone appeared a few times. This sequence joins TRBV19 and TRBJ1-4, with D possibly matching TRBD1 (5 bases). Germline lookup yields CDR1 LNHDA and CDR2 SQIVND (reference sequence). V was shortened by 5 bases and J by 7 bases, with 20 bases between the two germline ends. This CDR3 is built from 16 residues. CDR3 protein: CASSAGTAQWGEKLFF. CDR3 sequence (DNA): TGTGCCAGTAGTGCCGGGACCGCGCAGTGGGGTGAAAAACTGTTTTTT.

This chain joins TRBV28 and TRBJ2-6; 10 bases are a match to TRBD2. Germline CDR1 and CDR2: MDHEN and SYDVKM. The CDR3 runs to 18 residues. V dropped 4 bases and J dropped 2; count of bases not matched to a gene: 8. This CDR3 reads CASSSLLAGDPGANVLTF. In DNA, the CDR3 is TGTGCCAGCAGTTCGCTTCTAGCGGGAGACCCTGGGGCCAACGTCCTGACTTTC.

This clone was observed a few times. The gene calls are TRBV4-1 and TRBJ2-7; D gene uncertain. This CDR3 spans 15 amino acids. V was trimmed by 4 bases and J by 3 bases, leaving 16 bases between them. CDR1 is MGHRA, CDR2 YSYEKL, per germline. CDR3 nucleotides: TGCGCCAGCAGCCCGCTAGGCTCGGGTCTCTACGAGCAGTACTTC. Protein: CASSPLGSGLYEQYF.

This chain uses TRBV27 with TRBJ1-2; 8 bases match TRBD1. With V trimmed by 6 bases and J by 4 bases, 4 bases remained unmatched. Germline loops: CDR1 MNHEY, CDR2 SMNVEV (reference sequence). CDR3 length: 13 amino acids. The CDR3 here is CASRPTGAYGYTF. CDR3 sequence (DNA): TGTGCCAGCAGACCGACAGGGGCCTATGGCTACACCTTC.

The rearrangement links TRBV9 to TRBJ2-1, with D hard to call. Looked up from germline, CDR1 is SGDLS and CDR2 is YYNGEE. This CDR3 is 12 amino acids long. Between the trimmed V and J ends, which lost 3 bases and 5 bases, there was a span of 6 bases. The DNA for the CDR3 is TGTGCCAGCAGCGCCTTCAACAATGAGCAGTTCTTC. Its translation is CASSAFNNEQFF.

V and J are TRBV4-1 and TRBJ1-1, with 7 bases identical to TRBD1. This CDR3 is 16 amino acids long. V gave up 3 bases and J gave up 0 bases; unmatched junction bases: 7. Looked up from germline, CDR1 is MGHRA and CDR2 is YSYEKL. The CDR3 coding sequence is TGCGCCAGCAGCCAGACAGGGCGAGGGATGAACACTGAAGCTTTCTTT. Protein product: CASSQTGRGMNTEAFF.

By its share, this clone is medium-sized (0.01 to 0.1%). The genes are TRBV9 and TRBJ2-5; 9 bases line up with TRBD2. The CDR3 is 15 residues long. V was clipped by 0 bases and J by 4 bases; unmatched bases: 4. Germline V gene sequence: CDR1 SGDLS, CDR2 YYNGEE. CDR3: CASSVDAGGAETQYF. CDR3 nucleotides: TGTGCCAGCAGCGTAGACGCGGGAGGGGCAGAGACCCAGTACTTC.